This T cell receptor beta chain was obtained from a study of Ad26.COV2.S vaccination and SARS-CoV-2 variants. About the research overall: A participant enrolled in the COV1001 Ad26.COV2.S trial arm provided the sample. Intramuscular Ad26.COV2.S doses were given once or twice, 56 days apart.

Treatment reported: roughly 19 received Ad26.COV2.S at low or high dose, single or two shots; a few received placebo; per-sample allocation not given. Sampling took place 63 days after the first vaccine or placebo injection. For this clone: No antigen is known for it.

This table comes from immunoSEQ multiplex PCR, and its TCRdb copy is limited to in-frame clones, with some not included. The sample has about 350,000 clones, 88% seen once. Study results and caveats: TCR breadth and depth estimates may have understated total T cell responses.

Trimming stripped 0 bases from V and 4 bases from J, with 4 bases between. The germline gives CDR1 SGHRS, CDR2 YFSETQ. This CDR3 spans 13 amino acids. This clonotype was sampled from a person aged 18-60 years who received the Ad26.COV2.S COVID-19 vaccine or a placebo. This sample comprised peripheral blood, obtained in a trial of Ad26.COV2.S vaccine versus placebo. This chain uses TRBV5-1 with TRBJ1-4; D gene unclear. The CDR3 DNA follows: TGCGCCAGCAGCTTGGGGGATAATGAAAAACTGTTTTTT. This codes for CASSLGDNEKLFF.